This TCR beta chain emerged from a study of cytomegalovirus exposure and HLA in healthy donors. The CDR3 length is 19 residues. V shed 7 bases, J shed 0 bases, and the junction held 15 bases outside the gene matches. Germline lookup yields CDR1 SNHLY and CDR2 FYNNEI. Using immunoSEQ multiplex PCR, the repertoire was profiled, and TCRdb retains in-frame clones only, with some absent. The sample yields about 160,000 clones, 89% seen once. This clone came up a few times. Sequenced input: PBMCs. This TCR derives from a man younger than 30 in good health and CMV-seropositive. V is TRBV2 and J is TRBJ2-1; 10 bases match TRBD1. The DNA of the CDR3 is TGTGCCAGCATGGCCTGGACAGGGGGTGCCACACCCTCCTACAATGAGCAGTTCTTC. As protein: CASMAWTGGATPSYNEQFF.